A selection of T cell receptor beta chains follows, all from one sample in a study of T cell responses to AZD1222 COVID-19 vaccine. Sequencing was performed with immunoSEQ multiplex PCR; in TCRdb, only in-frame clones are kept and a portion is missing. The table includes 90,000 to 120,000 clones, about 85% detected once. The sample here was peripheral blood, taken on day 0 of AZD1222 vaccination. The receptors derive from an adult in good health. Each CDR3 is given without its conserved first and last residue. Fields, in order: CDR3 length, J gene, clone size, V gene, CDR3 protein. Clone size is not always given. Where it is, it says once, few, many or a class for expanded clones.

CDR3 length: 18
J gene: TRBJ1-5
clone size: NA
V gene: TRBV28
CDR3 protein: ASSSILGVNFLRINQPQH

CDR3 length: 10
J gene: TRBJ1-1
clone size: NA
V gene: TRBV5-5
CDR3 protein: ASSSQNTEAF

CDR3 length: 14
J gene: TRBJ2-6
clone size: medium-sized
V gene: TRBV4-1
CDR3 protein: ASSPGDGTGANVLT

CDR3 length: 14
J gene: TRBJ2-1
clone size: NA
V gene: TRBV7-2
CDR3 protein: ASSSQSGRAYNEQF

CDR3 length: 12
J gene: TRBJ1-2
clone size: NA
V gene: TRBV11-2
CDR3 protein: ASSSRRYNYGYT

CDR3 length: 14
J gene: TRBJ1-4
clone size: NA
V gene: TRBV6-2/TRBV6-3
CDR3 protein: ASSSQDPRPNEKLF

CDR3 length: 13
J gene: TRBJ2-1
clone size: NA
V gene: TRBV2
CDR3 protein: ASSVDRGDYNEQF

CDR3 length: 10
J gene: TRBJ2-2
clone size: NA
V gene: TRBV5-4
CDR3 protein: ASSPLTGELF

CDR3 length: 15
J gene: TRBJ2-3
clone size: NA
V gene: TRBV6-2/TRBV6-3
CDR3 protein: ASSYSRGGLGTDTQY

CDR3 length: 10
J gene: TRBJ1-1
clone size: NA
V gene: TRBV6-1
CDR3 protein: ASSDSNTEAF

CDR3 length: 12
J gene: TRBJ1-3
clone size: NA
V gene: TRBV6-5
CDR3 protein: ASKTGSSGNTIY

CDR3 length: 11
J gene: TRBJ1-2
clone size: NA
V gene: TRBV6-5
CDR3 protein: ASSGKTSYGYT

CDR3 length: 9
J gene: TRBJ2-7
clone size: NA
V gene: TRBV6-2/TRBV6-3
CDR3 protein: ASSQGQGGY

CDR3 length: 13
J gene: TRBJ1-5
clone size: NA
V gene: TRBV9
CDR3 protein: ASSVGQGGNQPQH

CDR3 length: 12
J gene: TRBJ1-3
clone size: NA
V gene: TRBV4-2
CDR3 protein: ASSQDRIGNTIY

CDR3 length: 8
J gene: TRBJ1-1
clone size: once
V gene: TRBV20-1
CDR3 protein: SAKRDQAF

CDR3 length: 14
J gene: TRBJ1-4
clone size: NA
V gene: TRBV27
CDR3 protein: ASSGSAGATNEKLF

CDR3 length: 11
J gene: TRBJ2-7
clone size: NA
V gene: TRBV28
CDR3 protein: ASSQGPAYEQY

CDR3 length: 12
J gene: TRBJ2-1
clone size: NA
V gene: TRBV5-1
CDR3 protein: ASSFQQGSGEQF

CDR3 length: 10
J gene: TRBJ2-7
clone size: NA
V gene: TRBV30
CDR3 protein: AWSVSIYEQY

CDR3 length: 12
J gene: TRBJ2-5
clone size: NA
V gene: TRBV6-2/TRBV6-3
CDR3 protein: ASSYGTGKETQY

CDR3 length: 13
J gene: TRBJ1-2
clone size: NA
V gene: TRBV5-5
CDR3 protein: ASSLFAQGANGYT

CDR3 length: 15
J gene: TRBJ2-1
clone size: NA
V gene: TRBV10-1
CDR3 protein: ASSEYGAPGPYNEQF

CDR3 length: 14
J gene: TRBJ2-1
clone size: NA
V gene: TRBV7-8
CDR3 protein: ASSSNSGGTHNEQF

CDR3 length: 13
J gene: TRBJ1-2
clone size: NA
V gene: TRBV30
CDR3 protein: AWTAGQGVDYGYT

CDR3 length: 12
J gene: TRBJ1-1
clone size: NA
V gene: TRBV6-5
CDR3 protein: ASSYSQANTEAF

CDR3 length: 13
J gene: TRBJ1-1
clone size: NA
V gene: TRBV9
CDR3 protein: ASSVRTGAVAEAF

CDR3 length: 12
J gene: TRBJ1-1
clone size: NA
V gene: TRBV7-3
CDR3 protein: ASSSTGVDTEAF

CDR3 length: 10
J gene: TRBJ2-5
clone size: once
V gene: TRBV5-4
CDR3 protein: ASSGPLETQY

CDR3 length: 9
J gene: TRBJ2-1
clone size: NA
V gene: TRBV7-8
CDR3 protein: ASSFVNEQF

CDR3 length: 12
J gene: TRBJ1-5
clone size: NA
V gene: TRBV7-8
CDR3 protein: ASSLEGPGYAQH

CDR3 length: 12
J gene: TRBJ1-2
clone size: NA
V gene: TRBV5-1
CDR3 protein: ASSSQTEGYGYT

CDR3 length: 9
J gene: TRBJ2-1
clone size: NA
V gene: TRBV10-3
CDR3 protein: AISESYEQF

CDR3 length: 13
J gene: TRBJ2-7
clone size: NA
V gene: TRBV9
CDR3 protein: ASSVGLAGAYEQY

CDR3 length: 9
J gene: TRBJ1-2
clone size: NA
V gene: TRBV19
CDR3 protein: ASSFRKGYT

CDR3 length: 13
J gene: TRBJ1-4
clone size: NA
V gene: TRBV2
CDR3 protein: ASSALRGENEKLF

CDR3 length: 13
J gene: TRBJ2-2
clone size: NA
V gene: TRBV6-2/TRBV6-3
CDR3 protein: ASSYSAGDTGELF

CDR3 length: 17
J gene: TRBJ2-7
clone size: NA
V gene: TRBV30
CDR3 protein: AWSPLGLAGGESSYEQY

CDR3 length: 13
J gene: TRBJ2-1
clone size: NA
V gene: TRBV6-5
CDR3 protein: ASSYSSSTYNEQF

CDR3 length: 15
J gene: TRBJ2-7
clone size: once
V gene: TRBV7-6
CDR3 protein: ASSLGRGIRPTYEQY

CDR3 length: 12
J gene: TRBJ1-3
clone size: NA
V gene: TRBV15
CDR3 protein: ATRTPGQGNTIY

CDR3 length: 13
J gene: TRBJ1-1
clone size: NA
V gene: TRBV9
CDR3 protein: ASSPQGPMNTEAF